Following are 23 T cell receptor beta chains from one sample sequenced in a study of OX40 agonist ivuxolimab in advanced cancers. Clones were read by immunoSEQ multiplex PCR, and TCRdb kept only the in-frame ones, dropping some. The top ten hold roughly 1.1% of the sample, which has tens of thousands of clones, around 90% seen once. The sample was CD4+ or CD8+ T cells sorted from blood, taken in a trial of the OX40 agonist ivuxolimab. These receptors were obtained from an adult with an advanced solid tumor such as melanoma, head and neck, liver or kidney cancer.

Of note for this clone: The same CDR3 arises from other DNA sequences in this sample as well. The V and J genes are TRBV5-5 and TRBJ1-1; D is possibly TRBD1 (6 bases). Germline V gene data show CDR1 as SGHKS and CDR2 as YYEKEE (reference sequence). V lost 2 bases, J lost 5 bases, and 13 bases lay in between. The CDR3 is 14 amino acids. CDR3 protein: CASSFSGEGTEAFF. In DNA form, the CDR3 reads TGTGCCAGCAGCTTCTCAGGGGAGGGGACTGAAGCTTTCTTT.

The J gene is TRBJ2-1, the V gene TRBV19; weak D call: TRBD2 (6 bases). Trimming cost V 5 bases and J 9 bases, with 20 bases left between them. The CDR3 is 15 amino acids. Germline V gene data show CDR1 as LNHDA and CDR2 as SQIVND (reference sequence). The CDR3 DNA is TGTGCCAGTAGTGTCTTCAGCGGGCCTGGGGGTGAGCAGTTCTTC. Translation: CASSVFSGPGGEQFF.

V is TRBV10-2 and J is TRBJ2-3; 10 nucleotides align to TRBD2. CDR1 and CDR2 (germline): WSHSY, SAAADI. V lost 6 bases to trimming and J lost 1 base; unmatched junction nucleotides: 7. The CDR3 sequence is 16 residues long. DNA of the CDR3: TGCGCCAGCAGGGAAAGACTAGCGGGCGGCACAGATACGCAGTATTTT. Its protein product is CASRERLAGGTDTQYF.

V and J are TRBV4-3 and TRBJ2-7, with 9 bases identical to TRBD2. The CDR3 sequence is 17 residues long. The germline V gene encodes CDR1 LGHNA and CDR2 YSLEER. The J segment lost 1 base and the V segment lost 0 bases, leaving 7 bases of the junction unmatched. Written as DNA, the CDR3 is TGCGCCAGCAGCCAAGAACTGTCTAGCGGGACTTCCTACGAGCAGTACTTC. Translation: CASSQELSSGTSYEQYF.

The chain is built from TRBV28 and TRBJ1-5; D uncertain. This CDR3 comprises 15 residues. Germline V gene sequence: CDR1 MDHEN, CDR2 SYDVKM. V shed 4 bases and J shed 2 bases, with 12 bases lying between them. This CDR3 reads CASSSGALGNQPQHF. The CDR3 coding sequence is TGTGCCAGCAGTTCGGGCGCACTGGGCAATCAGCCCCAGCATTTT. The full variable domain, in which reference TRBV28 and TRBJ1-5 provide the parts outside the CDR3, is DVKVTQSSRYLVKRTGEKVFLECVQDMDHENMFWYRQDPGLGLRLIYFSYDVKMKEKGDIPEGYSVSREKKERFSLILESASTNQTSMYLCASSSGALGNQPQHFGDGTRLSIL.

The J gene is TRBJ1-2, the V gene TRBV30; D uncertain. Trimming took 4 bases from V and 5 from J, leaving 14 bases between them. The CDR3 extends over 13 amino acids. Germline CDR1 and CDR2: GTSNPN and SVGIG (reference sequence). CDR3 loop: CAWTRFSQYGYTF. The CDR3 DNA sequence: TGTGCCTGGACCCGGTTCTCCCAATATGGCTACACCTTC.

J is TRBJ1-1 and V is TRBV28; TRBD1 aligns across 11 bases. Germline V CDR1 and CDR2: MDHEN, SYDVKM. After removal of 8 bases from V and 3 bases from J, the junction contained 5 bases not matched to a gene. The CDR3 runs 14 residues. The CDR3 is CASQPGQGDTEAFF. The CDR3, as DNA: TGTGCCAGCCAACCGGGACAGGGGGACACTGAAGCTTTCTTT.

Only one count was recorded for this clone. This sequence joins TRBV5-1 and TRBJ2-7; TRBD1 matches at 8 bases. The CDR3 length is 15 residues. Germline values: CDR1 SGHRS, CDR2 YFSETQ. After removal of 4 bases from V and 6 bases from J, the junction contained 12 bases not matched to a gene. The CDR3 sequence is CASSEIDRGGSEQYF. In DNA form, the CDR3 reads TGCGCCAGCAGCGAGATAGACAGGGGAGGAAGCGAGCAGTACTTC.

The chain carries TRBV7-4 and TRBJ1-5; 9 nucleotides align to TRBD1. With 1 base clipped from V and 2 bases from J, the junction kept 12 bases outside the gene matches. The germline gives CDR1 SGHVT, CDR2 SQSDAQ. The CDR3 sequence is 19 residues long. CDR3 loop: CASSLGGQGMVEGNQPQHF. The CDR3 bases are TGTGCCAGCAGCTTAGGGGGACAGGGAATGGTTGAGGGCAATCAGCCCCAGCATTTT.

The rearrangement uses TRBV28 and TRBJ2-7, with D maybe TRBD1 (5 bases). Trimming removed 9 bases from V and 3 bases from J, with 15 bases in between. Looked up from germline, CDR1 is MDHEN and CDR2 is SYDVKM. The CDR3 totals 13 residues. CDR3 nucleotide sequence: TGTGCCAGTGCCCGACAGTCAGTCTACGAGCAGTACTTC. This codes for CASARQSVYEQYF.

The chain combines TRBV7-2 with TRBJ2-5; 10 positions agree with TRBD1. CDR3 length: 15 residues. V was pared by 7 bases and J by 5 bases, with 10 bases of the junction left unmatched. The germline CDR1 and CDR2 sequences are SGHTA and FQGNSA. CDR3 sequence: CASTRGQGGRETQYF. For the CDR3, the DNA is TGTGCCAGCACCCGAGGACAGGGGGGTAGGGAGACCCAGTACTTC.

V is TRBV19 and J is TRBJ2-5; no clear D gene. Per the germline V gene, CDR1 is LNHDA and CDR2 is SQIVND (reference sequence). This CDR3 region has 13 residues. Trimming removed 4 bases at V and 2 bases at J, with 8 bases between. The CDR3 loop is CASSNQRQETQYF. The DNA of the CDR3 is TGTGCCAGTAGTAACCAGAGGCAAGAGACCCAGTACTTC. Using reference TRBV19 and TRBJ2-5 for the parts outside the CDR3, the full variable domain is DGGITQSPKYLFRKEGQNVTLSCEQNLNHDAMYWYRQDPGQGLRLIYYSQIVNDFQKGDIAEGYSVSREKKESFPLTVTSAQKNPTAFYLCASSNQRQETQYFGPGTRLLVL.

The rearrangement joins TRBV19 to TRBJ1-1; tentative D call: TRBD1 (5 bases). CDR3 size: 14 residues. V lost 7 bases and J lost 0, with 12 bases in between. Per germline, CDR1 LNHDA and CDR2 SQIVND (reference sequence). The CDR3 reads CASTRDLMNTEAFF. CDR3 coding DNA: TGTGCCAGTACCCGGGACCTCATGAACACTGAAGCTTTCTTT.

The genes are TRBV6-5 and TRBJ1-1; 7 bases agree with TRBD1. Germline V gives CDR1 MNHEY, CDR2 SVGAGI. V shed 7 bases and J 1 base; nucleotides not matched to a gene: 3. This CDR3 has 13 residues. CDR3 nucleotides: TGTGCCAGCAACAGGGGAAAGAACACTGAAGCTTTCTTT. Translated, it gives CASNRGKNTEAFF.

The chain employs TRBV10-3 and TRBJ2-4; the match to TRBD2 covers 8 bases. Unmatched junction bases numbered 7, after V lost 6 bases and J lost 0 bases. CDR1 ENHRY and CDR2 SYGVKD come from the germline V gene. The CDR3 contains 16 residues. The DNA for the CDR3 is TGTGCCATCAGCCCGGGACTAGGGGCAGCCAAAAACATTCAGTACTTC. Protein sequence: CAISPGLGAAKNIQYF.

This sequence joins TRBV18 and TRBJ2-3; D not certain. This CDR3 contains 13 residues. The V gene lost 3 bases and the J gene lost 2 bases, with 6 bases spanning the gap. Germline V gene sequence: CDR1 KGHSH, CDR2 LQKENI. CDR3 loop: CASSPGNTDTQYF. The CDR3 coding sequence is TGTGCCAGCTCACCCGGTAACACAGATACGCAGTATTTT.

V gene TRBV6-6 combines with J gene TRBJ2-3; TRBD1 aligns across 8 bases. CDR1 and CDR2 from the germline V gene are MNHNY and SVGAGI (reference sequence). V dropped 2 bases and J dropped 3; count of bases not matched to a gene: 7. There are 16 residues in the CDR3. As DNA, the CDR3 is TGTGCCAGCAGTTACAGACAGGGGAAGGGAACAGATACGCAGTATTTT. Amino acid sequence: CASSYRQGKGTDTQYF.

This clone was seen only once. The V and J genes are TRBV5-1 and TRBJ2-6, with D perhaps matching TRBD2 (6 bases). CDR1 and CDR2 (germline): SGHRS, YFSETQ. V lost 1 base, J lost 0 bases, and 11 bases lay in between. This CDR3 is built from 17 residues. In DNA, the CDR3 is TGCGCCAGCAGCTTGAGCCCGACTAGCTCTGGGGCCAACGTCCTGACTTTC. It yields the protein CASSLSPTSSGANVLTF.

The chain carries TRBV18 and TRBJ2-2; 7 bases line up with TRBD2. CDR1 and CDR2 from the germline V gene are KGHSH and LQKENI. The CDR3 length is 15 residues. The ends lost 0 bases at V and 7 bases at J; junction bases unmatched: 5. CDR3 region: CASSPPNSGGGELFF. The CDR3 coding sequence is TGTGCCAGCTCACCACCTAACTCGGGAGGCGGGGAGCTGTTTTTT.

The chain has TRBV2 and TRBJ2-7; unclear D gene. CDR1 and CDR2 (germline): SNHLY, FYNNEI. The CDR3 consists of 13 residues. Trimming took off 5 bases at V and 4 bases at J, with 12 bases between the two ends. This chain's CDR3 is CASSSTLGYEQYF. The CDR3 DNA sequence: TGTGCCAGCAGTTCAACTTTGGGGTACGAGCAGTACTTC. The variable domain in full, with the rest retrieved from reference TRBV2 and TRBJ2-7, is EPEVTQTPSHQVTQMGQEVILRCVPISNHLYFYWYRQILGQKVEFLVSFYNNEISEKSEIFDDQFSVERPDGSNFTLKIRSTKLEDSAMYFCASSSTLGYEQYFGPGTRLTVT.

V usage is TRBV5-1 and J usage is TRBJ2-3; D is possibly TRBD2 (6 bases). Germline V gene data show CDR1 as SGHRS and CDR2 as YFSETQ. The length of the CDR3 is 17 residues. V was trimmed by 4 bases and J by 2 bases, leaving 20 bases between them. CDR3: CASSVPAGTSYTDTQYF. Written as DNA, the CDR3 is TGCGCCAGCAGCGTCCCAGCCGGGACTTCCTACACAGATACGCAGTATTTT.

This chain joins TRBV6-5 and TRBJ2-5; 8 bases are a match to TRBD1. The CDR3 is 14 residues long. Germline V gene sequence: CDR1 MNHEY, CDR2 SVGAGI. V shed 4 bases and J 5 bases; nucleotides not matched to a gene: 6. The CDR3 loop is CASSWDRLYETQYF. The CDR3 DNA follows: TGTGCCAGCAGTTGGGACAGGCTATATGAGACCCAGTACTTC.

The V call is TRBV19, the J call TRBJ2-2; D gene unclear. From germline, CDR1 is LNHDA and CDR2 SQIVND (reference sequence). Trimming took 4 bases from V and 5 from J, leaving 5 bases between them. The CDR3 contains 12 residues. Here the CDR3 reads CASSTSTGELFF. The CDR3 DNA reads TGTGCCAGTAGTACATCTACCGGGGAGCTGTTTTTT.